Listed below are T cell receptor beta chains from one sample, sequenced in a study of vaccination effects on CD4 cells after COVID-19. No antigen has been identified for these receptors. The repertoire was sequenced with immunoSEQ multiplex PCR; TCRdb's copy has only in-frame clones and lacks some. In the table there are 28,000 or so clones, less than 85% of which are singletons. The sample in question was CD4+ T cells from PBMCs cultured with HCoV-NL63 spike peptides, obtained after COVID-19 vaccination. Source of these receptors: a human donor who received a COVID-19 vaccine. Both conserved end residues are part of each CDR3. Fields, in order: D gene, clone size, V gene, J gene, CDR3 DNA, CDR3 protein. D genes are given only for firm matches. Clone size, where shown, is once, few, many, or a class for clones that have expanded.

d_gene: NA
abundance: NA
v_gene: TRBV5-6
j_gene: TRBJ1-1
CDR3nt: TGTGCCAGCAGCCTGACCCGGTACACTGAAGCTTTCTTT
CDR3aa: CASSLTRYTEAFF

d_gene: TRBD2
abundance: NA
v_gene: TRBV5-1
j_gene: TRBJ2-1
CDR3nt: TGCGCCAGCAGCTTGCTAGCGGGGGGCAAGGGGAATGAGCAGTTCTTC
CDR3aa: CASSLLAGGKGNEQFF

d_gene: TRBD2
abundance: few
v_gene: TRBV6-5
j_gene: TRBJ2-5
CDR3nt: TGTGCCAGCAGTAGGACTAGCGGGACAACTGGGACCCAGTACTTC
CDR3aa: CASSRTSGTTGTQYF

d_gene: NA
abundance: NA
v_gene: TRBV4-1
j_gene: TRBJ2-1
CDR3nt: TGCGCCAGCAGCCAAGCCTCATTAGTAGGGGAGCACTACAATGAGCAGTTCTTC
CDR3aa: CASSQASLVGEHYNEQFF

d_gene: NA
abundance: NA
v_gene: TRBV11-2
j_gene: TRBJ2-7
CDR3nt: TGTGCCAGCAGCTCCCTCTTAAAGAGGGGGAACTACGAGCAGTACTTC
CDR3aa: CASSSLLKRGNYEQYF

d_gene: TRBD2
abundance: NA
v_gene: TRBV3-1/TRBV3-2
j_gene: TRBJ2-2
CDR3nt: TGTGCCAGCAGCCAAGATATACTAGCGGATAACACCGGGGAGCTGTTTTTT
CDR3aa: CASSQDILADNTGELFF

d_gene: NA
abundance: few
v_gene: TRBV27
j_gene: TRBJ1-1
CDR3nt: TGTGCCAGCTATGGGGGCAGACATAATGAAGCTTTCTTT
CDR3aa: CASYGGRHNEAFF

d_gene: NA
abundance: NA
v_gene: TRBV24-1
j_gene: TRBJ1-2
CDR3nt: TGTGCCACCAGTGACCCCGGGCCCCTCGGTGGCTACACCTTC
CDR3aa: CATSDPGPLGGYTF

d_gene: TRBD1
abundance: NA
v_gene: TRBV7-2
j_gene: TRBJ1-2
CDR3nt: TGTGCCAGCAGTCCCGGGACAGGGGTCGGCTACACCTTC
CDR3aa: CASSPGTGVGYTF

d_gene: NA
abundance: NA
v_gene: TRBV7-2
j_gene: TRBJ2-6
CDR3nt: TGTGCCAGCAGCATACAAGGGACGTTCCGGGCCAACGTCCTGACTTTC
CDR3aa: CASSIQGTFRANVLTF

d_gene: NA
abundance: NA
v_gene: TRBV6-1
j_gene: TRBJ1-3
CDR3nt: TGTGCCAGCAGTGAAGGGTTGCCAGGATATTTT
CDR3aa: CASSEGLPGYF

d_gene: TRBD2
abundance: NA
v_gene: TRBV11-2
j_gene: TRBJ2-3
CDR3nt: TGTGCCAGCAGTCCCTTAGCGGGAGGGCCCTCAGGAACGCAGTATTTT
CDR3aa: CASSPLAGGPSGTQYF

d_gene: NA
abundance: NA
v_gene: TRBV5-1
j_gene: TRBJ2-5
CDR3nt: TGCGCCAGCGTTCCGACTGGCGGACTAGAGACCCAGTACTTC
CDR3aa: CASVPTGGLETQYF

d_gene: NA
abundance: few
v_gene: TRBV2
j_gene: TRBJ2-7
CDR3nt: TGTGCCAGCAGTGAAGGGCAGGGGGGAAATTACGAGCAGTACTTC
CDR3aa: CASSEGQGGNYEQYF

d_gene: TRBD1
abundance: NA
v_gene: TRBV2
j_gene: TRBJ1-2
CDR3nt: TGTGCCAGCAGAGAACAGGGGAGGTCTGGCTACACCTTC
CDR3aa: CASREQGRSGYTF

d_gene: NA
abundance: NA
v_gene: TRBV4-2
j_gene: TRBJ1-3
CDR3nt: TGTGCCAGCAGCCGGGAGGCAGACAGTTCTGGAAACACCATATATTTT
CDR3aa: CASSREADSSGNTIYF

d_gene: NA
abundance: NA
v_gene: TRBV7-9
j_gene: TRBJ2-3
CDR3nt: TGTGCCAGCAGCTTGAGTACAGTCCTCGCGCAGTATTTT
CDR3aa: CASSLSTVLAQYF

d_gene: TRBD2
abundance: once
v_gene: TRBV7-9
j_gene: TRBJ2-1
CDR3nt: TGTGCCAGCAGCTTCGGTCTAGCGGCAATCCTCAATGAGCAGTTCTTC
CDR3aa: CASSFGLAAILNEQFF

d_gene: NA
abundance: NA
v_gene: TRBV11-2
j_gene: TRBJ2-4
CDR3nt: TGTGCCAGCAGCTTAGAATACATTCAGTACTTC
CDR3aa: CASSLEYIQYF

d_gene: TRBD1
abundance: few
v_gene: TRBV19
j_gene: TRBJ1-2
CDR3nt: TGTGCCAGTAGTACGACAGGGTACTATGGCTACACCTTC
CDR3aa: CASSTTGYYGYTF

d_gene: NA
abundance: once
v_gene: TRBV11-2
j_gene: TRBJ1-3
CDR3nt: TGTGCCAGCAGCTTAATGGTGGGGAAGAGGGCTGGAAACACCATATATTTT
CDR3aa: CASSLMVGKRAGNTIYF

d_gene: TRBD2
abundance: NA
v_gene: TRBV4-2
j_gene: TRBJ2-3
CDR3nt: TGTGCCAGCAGCAAGAAGACTAGCGGGGGCACAGATACGCAGTATTTT
CDR3aa: CASSKKTSGGTDTQYF

d_gene: TRBD1
abundance: NA
v_gene: TRBV5-1
j_gene: TRBJ2-7
CDR3nt: TGCGCCAGCAGCCCTGGGACAGGGACCTACGAGCAGTACTTC
CDR3aa: CASSPGTGTYEQYF

d_gene: NA
abundance: few
v_gene: TRBV18
j_gene: TRBJ2-2
CDR3nt: TGTGCCAGCTCACCACCGGGAGACAGCGTACTCACCGGGGAGCTGTTTTTT
CDR3aa: CASSPPGDSVLTGELFF

d_gene: TRBD1
abundance: NA
v_gene: TRBV30
j_gene: TRBJ1-5
CDR3nt: TGTGCCTGGAGTGAAGGGGACAGGATTCAGCCCCAGCATTTT
CDR3aa: CAWSEGDRIQPQHF

d_gene: TRBD2
abundance: few
v_gene: TRBV11-2
j_gene: TRBJ2-2
CDR3nt: TGTGCCAGCAGCCTAACTAAGGGACTAGCAGACACCGGGGAGCTGTTTTTT
CDR3aa: CASSLTKGLADTGELFF

d_gene: TRBD2
abundance: NA
v_gene: TRBV19
j_gene: TRBJ2-1
CDR3nt: TGTGCCAGTACCCCTGAAGTAGTCCTGCGCGGGAGCTCCTACAATGAGCAGTTCTTC
CDR3aa: CASTPEVVLRGSSYNEQFF

d_gene: NA
abundance: NA
v_gene: TRBV6-2/TRBV6-3
j_gene: TRBJ2-2
CDR3nt: TGTGCCAGCAGTTACACAGACACCGGGGAGCTGTTTTTT
CDR3aa: CASSYTDTGELFF

d_gene: TRBD2
abundance: NA
v_gene: TRBV10-3
j_gene: TRBJ2-1
CDR3nt: TGTGCCATCAGCGGACTAGTCCGGAGCTCCTACAATGAGCAGTTCTTC
CDR3aa: CAISGLVRSSYNEQFF

d_gene: TRBD1
abundance: NA
v_gene: TRBV10-1
j_gene: TRBJ1-5
CDR3nt: TGCGCCAGCAACTTAACAGGGGAACATCAGCCCCAGCATTTT
CDR3aa: CASNLTGEHQPQHF

d_gene: TRBD2
abundance: NA
v_gene: TRBV7-2
j_gene: TRBJ2-1
CDR3nt: TGTGCCAGCAGCTTAGATCTAGCGGGGGCCCCTTACAATGAGCAGTTCTTC
CDR3aa: CASSLDLAGAPYNEQFF

d_gene: NA
abundance: once
v_gene: TRBV7-9
j_gene: TRBJ2-6
CDR3nt: TGTGCCAGCAGCGGTAATCGGCAGGGTCTTCTCTCTGGGGCCAACGTCCTGACTTTC
CDR3aa: CASSGNRQGLLSGANVLTF

d_gene: NA
abundance: NA
v_gene: TRBV4-2
j_gene: TRBJ1-1
CDR3nt: TGTGCCAGCAGCTCTGGGCCCATTGGGACTGAAGCTTTCTTT
CDR3aa: CASSSGPIGTEAFF

d_gene: NA
abundance: NA
v_gene: TRBV2
j_gene: TRBJ2-1
CDR3nt: TGTGCCAGCAGTGGGAGCAATGAGCAGTTCTTC
CDR3aa: CASSGSNEQFF

d_gene: TRBD1
abundance: NA
v_gene: TRBV2
j_gene: TRBJ2-1
CDR3nt: TGTGCCAGCAGTGAGGGTGGGGGACAGGAGAATGAGCAGTTCTTC
CDR3aa: CASSEGGGQENEQFF

d_gene: NA
abundance: NA
v_gene: TRBV30
j_gene: TRBJ1-2
CDR3nt: TGTGCCTGGAGAGTCCGTGAAGGGGGGTATGGCTACACCTTC
CDR3aa: CAWRVREGGYGYTF

d_gene: TRBD2
abundance: NA
v_gene: TRBV20-1
j_gene: TRBJ2-4
CDR3nt: TGCAGTGCTAGTCGGCTAGCGGGAGACTGGGAAAACATTCAGTACTTC
CDR3aa: CSASRLAGDWENIQYF

d_gene: TRBD1
abundance: NA
v_gene: TRBV4-2
j_gene: TRBJ1-2
CDR3nt: TGTGCCAGCAGCCAAGATGGACGACAGGGGTATGGCTACACCTTC
CDR3aa: CASSQDGRQGYGYTF

d_gene: NA
abundance: few
v_gene: TRBV6-5
j_gene: TRBJ1-5
CDR3nt: TGTGCCAGCAGTCAAAGGGGCTCCCATCAGCCCCAGCATTTT
CDR3aa: CASSQRGSHQPQHF